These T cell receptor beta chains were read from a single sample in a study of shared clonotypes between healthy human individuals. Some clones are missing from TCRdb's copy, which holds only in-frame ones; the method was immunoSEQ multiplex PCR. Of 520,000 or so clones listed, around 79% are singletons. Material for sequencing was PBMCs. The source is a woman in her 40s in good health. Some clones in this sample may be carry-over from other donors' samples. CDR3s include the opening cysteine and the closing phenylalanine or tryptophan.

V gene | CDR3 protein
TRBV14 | CASSPLRGAGELFF
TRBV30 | CAWSTNRDSPLHF
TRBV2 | CASSESRGTYGYTF
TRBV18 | CASSPPSPRRNEQFF
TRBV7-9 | CASSSRARAYEQYF
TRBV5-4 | CASSPSGANNEKLFF
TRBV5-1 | CASSPKVQGHESPLHF
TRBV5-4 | CASSLRGGGSSGMSYNEQFF
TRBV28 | CASSLWEGTVRDTQYF
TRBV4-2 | CASSRPDTVQETQYF
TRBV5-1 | CASSLALQTPGSEQYF
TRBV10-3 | CAIRRLAGGYTGELFF
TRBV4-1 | CASSQGVGGETQYF
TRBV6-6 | CASRGDSPGEQYF
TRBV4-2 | CASSQEWGGGATNEKLFF
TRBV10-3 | CAISESVTRSYNEQFF
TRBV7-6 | CASSLFSGRNTGELFF
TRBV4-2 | CASSQVEDPKEQYF
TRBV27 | CASSPGTGHYEQYF
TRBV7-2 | CASSLVRGYGGELFF
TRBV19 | CASSIATGSDSFSYNEQFF
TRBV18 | CASSLYRAAYPFF
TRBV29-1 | CSAGLDGHSGNTIYF
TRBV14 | CASSPGAGRTEAFF
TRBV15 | CATSSLTSYYSYNEQFF
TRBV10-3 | CAISEGARETQYF
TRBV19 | CASSILGTKTSGDDNEQFF
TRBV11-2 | CASSLERGKAFF
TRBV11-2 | CASSPEWGSRNEQYF
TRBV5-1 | CASSLTGNYEQYF